The rows below give T cell receptor beta chains drawn from one sample of a study of CD8 T cells in ankylosing spondylitis. From the 5' RACE reads, TCRdb called clonotypes with MiXCR, one entry per CDR3 protein. The sample lists about 150,000 distinct CDR3 sequences; 40% to 50% were seen once. The sample was synovial fluid, either unsorted or a sorted T cell fraction (not recorded which). These receptor sequences come from a male donor with ankylosing spondylitis. The conserved cysteine and the conserved F or W are not part of the CDR3 here.

cdr3_aa j_call v_call
ASSLRGWTGKADTQY TRBJ2-3 TRBV4-1
ASSKAPWGFRKPSNNEQF TRBJ2-1 TRBV12-3/TRBV12-4
ASSRLGNLNTGELF TRBJ2-2 TRBV3-1
ASSLDRRGLANEQF TRBJ2-1 TRBV5-5
ASSSLDRYNQPQH TRBJ1-5 TRBV12-3/TRBV12-4
AISDVTDNYGYT TRBJ1-2 TRBV10-3
ASSLWDSPYEQY TRBJ2-7 TRBV9
ASSLDCSRSPFNEQF TRBJ2-1 TRBV7-3
ASSTHWGPPGEQY TRBJ2-7 TRBV6-2/TRBV6-3
ASRAGTDPIYEQY TRBJ2-7 TRBV27
SARDGRSPPNIQY TRBJ2-4 TRBV20-1
ASSLVGGSDRRF TRBJ1-1 TRBV5-1
ASSQDGTSSYNSPLH TRBJ1-6 TRBV4-1
ASTTPDYSPPLADTQY TRBJ2-3 TRBV12-3/TRBV12-4
ASSSTLAQKYNEQF TRBJ2-1 TRBV7-8
ASSTNPGTGDQPQH TRBJ1-5 TRBV19
ASGYGASNQPQH TRBJ1-5 TRBV12-3/TRBV12-4
SVEDLNRGVSNYGYT TRBJ1-2 TRBV29-1
SARDPGDSIYEQY TRBJ2-7 TRBV20-1
ASSPNDNGRGNQPQH TRBJ1-5 TRBV12-3/TRBV12-4
ASSQEPDSSSYEQY TRBJ2-7 TRBV4-1
ASSLPSAWVTDNSPLH TRBJ1-6 TRBV28
ASNAGGWGTDTQY TRBJ2-3 TRBV27
ASSEVNTGELF TRBJ2-2 TRBV7-3
ASSLAQVDLAQETQY TRBJ2-5 TRBV5-1
ASSQERGHANIQY TRBJ2-4 TRBV4-1
ASSLGKIGQIKYEQY TRBJ2-7 TRBV5-1
AISDPTNYEQY TRBJ2-7 TRBV10-3
ASSLKGLYQETQY TRBJ2-5 TRBV5-4
SVENYRTGGNTIY TRBJ1-3 TRBV29-1
ASSLGEGLNTEAF TRBJ1-1 TRBV7-9
ASSQLLGYMNTEAF TRBJ1-1 TRBV3-1
SARADREGYNEQF TRBJ2-1 TRBV20-1
ASSVHRDTQY TRBJ2-3 TRBV5-1
SVAGTGGYGYT TRBJ1-2 TRBV29-1
ASRKTTGTSGRGSYNEQF TRBJ2-1 TRBV6-2/TRBV6-3
ASSFSGHPGYT TRBJ1-2 TRBV12-3/TRBV12-4